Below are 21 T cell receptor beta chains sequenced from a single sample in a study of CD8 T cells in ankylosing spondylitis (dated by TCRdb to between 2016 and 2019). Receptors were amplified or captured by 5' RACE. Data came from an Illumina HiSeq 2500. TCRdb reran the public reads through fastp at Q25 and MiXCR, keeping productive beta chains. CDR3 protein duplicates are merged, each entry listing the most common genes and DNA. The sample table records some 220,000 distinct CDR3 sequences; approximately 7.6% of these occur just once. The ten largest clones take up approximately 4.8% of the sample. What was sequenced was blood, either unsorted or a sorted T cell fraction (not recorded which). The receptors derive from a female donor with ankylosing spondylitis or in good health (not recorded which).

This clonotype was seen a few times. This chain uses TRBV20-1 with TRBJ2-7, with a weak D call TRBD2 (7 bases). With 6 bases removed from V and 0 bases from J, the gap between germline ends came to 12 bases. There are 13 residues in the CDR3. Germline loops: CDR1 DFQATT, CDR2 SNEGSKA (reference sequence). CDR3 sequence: CSAGGDNSYEQYF. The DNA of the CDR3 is TGCAGTGCGGGGGGGGACAACTCCTACGAGCAGTACTTC.

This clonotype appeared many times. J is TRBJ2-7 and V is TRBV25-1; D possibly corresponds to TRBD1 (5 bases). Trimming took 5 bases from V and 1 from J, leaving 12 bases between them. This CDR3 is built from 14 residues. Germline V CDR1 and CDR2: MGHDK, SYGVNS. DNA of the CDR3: TGTGCCAGCAGTCCTCTGACAGCTTCCTACGAGCAGTACTTC. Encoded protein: CASSPLTASYEQYF.

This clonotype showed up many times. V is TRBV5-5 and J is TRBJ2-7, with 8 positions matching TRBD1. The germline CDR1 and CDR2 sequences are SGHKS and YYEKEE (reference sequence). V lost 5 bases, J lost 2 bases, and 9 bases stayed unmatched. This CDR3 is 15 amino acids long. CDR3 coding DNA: TGTGCCAGCAGGCGAGCAGGGGGCAACACCTACGAGCAGTACTTC. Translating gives CASRRAGGNTYEQYF.

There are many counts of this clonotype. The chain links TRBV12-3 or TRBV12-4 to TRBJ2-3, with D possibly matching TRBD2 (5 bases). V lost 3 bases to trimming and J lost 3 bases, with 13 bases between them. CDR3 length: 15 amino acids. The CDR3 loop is CASSFEGVGTDTQYF. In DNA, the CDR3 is TGTGCCAGCAGTTTCGAGGGAGTGGGTACAGATACGCAGTATTTT.

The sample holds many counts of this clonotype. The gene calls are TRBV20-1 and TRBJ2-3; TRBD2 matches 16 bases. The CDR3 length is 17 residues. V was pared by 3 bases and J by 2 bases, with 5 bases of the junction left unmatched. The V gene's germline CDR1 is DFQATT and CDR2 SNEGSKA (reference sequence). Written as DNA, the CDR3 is TGCAGTGCTAGGGGGACTAGCGGGAGGGTGGTCACAGATACGCAGTATTTT. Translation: CSARGTSGRVVTDTQYF.

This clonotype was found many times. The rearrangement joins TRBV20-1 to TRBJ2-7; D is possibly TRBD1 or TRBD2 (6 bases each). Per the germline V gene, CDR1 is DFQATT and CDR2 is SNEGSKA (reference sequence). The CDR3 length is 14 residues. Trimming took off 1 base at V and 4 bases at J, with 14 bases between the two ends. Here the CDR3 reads CSARGRLGGYEQYF. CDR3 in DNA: TGCAGTGCTAGAGGCCGACTAGGGGGATACGAGCAGTACTTC.

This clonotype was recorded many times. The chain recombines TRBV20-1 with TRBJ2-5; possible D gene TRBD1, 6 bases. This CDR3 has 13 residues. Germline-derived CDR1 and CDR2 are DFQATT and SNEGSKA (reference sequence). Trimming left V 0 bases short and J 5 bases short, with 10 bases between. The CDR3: CSARDGGWETQYF. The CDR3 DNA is TGCAGTGCTAGAGATGGGGGCTGGGAGACCCAGTACTTC.

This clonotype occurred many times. The CDR3 loop is CSARATRSSLDEQFF. The CDR3 coding sequence is TGCAGTGCTAGAGCAACTAGGAGCAGCTTGGATGAGCAGTTCTTC. This chain joins TRBV20-1 and TRBJ2-1, with D perhaps matching TRBD2 (5 bases). This CDR3 contains 15 residues. V lost 1 base, J lost 8 bases, and 18 bases lay in between. The germline V gene has CDR1 DFQATT and CDR2 SNEGSKA (reference sequence).

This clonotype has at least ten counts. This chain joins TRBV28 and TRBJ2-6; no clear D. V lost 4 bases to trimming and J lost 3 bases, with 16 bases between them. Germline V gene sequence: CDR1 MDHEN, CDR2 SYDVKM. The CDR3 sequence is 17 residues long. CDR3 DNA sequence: TGTGCCAGCAGTTCCTATGCGACCGGGCGTGGGGCCAACGTCCTGACTTTC. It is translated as CASSSYATGRGANVLTF.

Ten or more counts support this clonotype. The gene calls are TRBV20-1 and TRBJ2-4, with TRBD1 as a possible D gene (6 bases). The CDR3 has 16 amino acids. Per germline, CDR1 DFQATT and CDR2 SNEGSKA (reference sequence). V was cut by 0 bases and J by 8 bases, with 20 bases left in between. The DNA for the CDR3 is TGCAGTGCTAGAGACGACGACACCCAGGGGCGAGACATTCAGTACTTC. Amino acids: CSARDDDTQGRDIQYF.

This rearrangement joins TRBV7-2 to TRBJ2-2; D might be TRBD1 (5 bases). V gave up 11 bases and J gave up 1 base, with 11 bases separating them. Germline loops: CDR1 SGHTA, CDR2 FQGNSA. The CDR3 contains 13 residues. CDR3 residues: CALQTENTGELFF. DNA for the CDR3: TGTGCCCTACAGACAGAGAACACCGGGGAGCTGTTTTTT.

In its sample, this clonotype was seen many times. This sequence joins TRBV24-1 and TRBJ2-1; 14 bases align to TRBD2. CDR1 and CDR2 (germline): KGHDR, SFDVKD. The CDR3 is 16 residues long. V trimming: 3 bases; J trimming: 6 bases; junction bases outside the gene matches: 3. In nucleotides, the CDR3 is TGTGCCACCAGTGATCGACTAGCGGGAGGGCGCAATGAGCAGTTCTTC. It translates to CATSDRLAGGRNEQFF.

The CDR3 reads CASSSPGQVAEAFF. The CDR3 nucleotides read TGTGCCAGCAGTTCACCGGGACAGGTGGCTGAAGCTTTCTTT. The chain links TRBV7-9 to TRBJ1-1, with 8 bases identical to TRBD1. Germline trimming cut 6 bases from V and 6 bases from J; bases unmatched to any gene: 9. The germline V gene has CDR1 SEHNR and CDR2 FQNEAQ (reference sequence). This CDR3 is 14 amino acids long.

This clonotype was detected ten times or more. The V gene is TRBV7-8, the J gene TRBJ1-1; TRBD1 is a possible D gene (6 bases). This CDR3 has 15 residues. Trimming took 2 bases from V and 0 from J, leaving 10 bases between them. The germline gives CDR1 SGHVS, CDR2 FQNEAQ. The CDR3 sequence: CASSLSQGLNTEAFF. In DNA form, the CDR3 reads TGTGCCAGCAGCTTATCACAGGGATTGAACACTGAAGCTTTCTTT.

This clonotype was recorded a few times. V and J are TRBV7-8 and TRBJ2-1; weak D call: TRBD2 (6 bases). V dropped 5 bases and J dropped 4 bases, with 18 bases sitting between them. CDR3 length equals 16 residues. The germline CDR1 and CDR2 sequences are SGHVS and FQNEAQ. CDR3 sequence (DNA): TGTGCCAGCAGCCGCTTGGGGGGAGGCTCTTACAATGAGCAGTTCTTC. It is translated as CASSRLGGGSYNEQFF.

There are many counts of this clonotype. DNA of the CDR3: TGCAGCGTTGAAGATCGGCGAGGCTCCTACAATGAGCAGTTCTTC. It yields the protein CSVEDRRGSYNEQFF. The chain joins TRBV29-1 to TRBJ2-1; D not resolved. The CDR3 length is 15 residues. Germline-derived CDR1 and CDR2 are SQVTM and ANQGSEA. Trimming cost V 0 bases and J 0 bases, with 9 bases left between them.

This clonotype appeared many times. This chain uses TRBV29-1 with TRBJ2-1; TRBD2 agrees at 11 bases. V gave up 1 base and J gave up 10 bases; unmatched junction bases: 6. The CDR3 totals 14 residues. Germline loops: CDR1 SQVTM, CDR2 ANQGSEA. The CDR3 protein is CSVEGTTSGDEQFF. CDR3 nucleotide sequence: TGCAGCGTTGAAGGGACGACTAGCGGGGACGAGCAGTTCTTC.

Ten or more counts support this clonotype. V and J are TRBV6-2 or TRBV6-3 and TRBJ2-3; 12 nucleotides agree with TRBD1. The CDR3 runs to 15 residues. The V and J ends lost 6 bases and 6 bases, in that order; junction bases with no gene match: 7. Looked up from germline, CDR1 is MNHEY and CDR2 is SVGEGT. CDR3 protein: CASSRDRGLSDTQYF. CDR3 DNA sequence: TGTGCCAGCAGCCGGGACAGGGGGCTTTCGGATACGCAGTATTTT.

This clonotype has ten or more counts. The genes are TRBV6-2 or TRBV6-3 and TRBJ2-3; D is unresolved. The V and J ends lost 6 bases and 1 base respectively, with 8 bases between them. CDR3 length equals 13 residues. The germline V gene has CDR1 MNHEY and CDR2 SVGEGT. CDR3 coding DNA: TGTGCCAGCAGACGGCAAGGCACAGATACGCAGTATTTT. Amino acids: CASRRQGTDTQYF.

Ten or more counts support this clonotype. The CDR3 DNA follows: TGTGCCAGCAGTTTCCAGTTCGGACAGGGCTATGGCTACACCTTC. This encodes CASSFQFGQGYGYTF. The rearrangement joins TRBV12-3 or TRBV12-4 to TRBJ1-2; 8 positions match TRBD1. CDR3 length: 15 amino acids. After removal of 3 bases from V and 4 bases from J, the junction contained 7 bases not matched to a gene.

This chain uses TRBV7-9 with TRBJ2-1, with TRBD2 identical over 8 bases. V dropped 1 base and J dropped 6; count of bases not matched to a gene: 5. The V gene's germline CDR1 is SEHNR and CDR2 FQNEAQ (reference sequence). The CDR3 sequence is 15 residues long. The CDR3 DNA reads TGTGCCAGCAGCTTAGTGGTCGGGAGGGTCAATGAGCAGTTCTTC. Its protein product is CASSLVVGRVNEQFF.